This TCR beta chain was found in a study of blood T cells in healthy people across ages. Together with a sample-barcoded 5' primer, a J-beta primer mix was included in a second PCR lasting roughly 7 to 11 cycles. TCRdb used MiXCR to reprocess the 5' RACE reads, holding one entry per CDR3 protein. Here the sample spans some 1.5 million distinct CDR3 sequences, 25% to 30% being singletons. The CDR3 runs to 11 residues. Between the trimmed V and J ends, which lost 4 bases and 9 bases, there was a span of 8 bases. Germline V gene lookup returns CDR1 SGDLS and CDR2 YYNGEE. The genes are TRBV9 and TRBJ2-1; no firm D call. The sequence was obtained from a woman between 25 and 40 years old in good health. Input material: blood. CDR3 region: CASSIHGEQFF. CDR3 nucleotides: TGTGCCAGCAGCATCCACGGTGAGCAGTTCTTC.